These 2 T cell receptor beta chains originate from one sample sequenced in a study of OX40 agonist ivuxolimab in advanced cancers. Profiling relied on immunoSEQ multiplex PCR, and the TCRdb table lists in-frame clones only, not all of them. The sample has over 60,000 clones; about four fifths are singletons. This specimen was CD4+ or CD8+ T cells sorted from blood, taken in a trial of the OX40 agonist ivuxolimab. These receptors were collected from an adult with an advanced solid tumor such as melanoma, head and neck, liver or kidney cancer.

Of note for this clone: One base away lies a much larger clone, so this may be a sequencing read error. The same CDR3 can be traced to other DNA sequences in this sample. The chain links TRBV18 to TRBJ1-1; D gene ambiguous. V was shortened by 0 bases and J by 1 base, with 6 bases between the two germline ends. The length of the CDR3 is 14 residues. CDR1 and CDR2 from the germline V gene are KGHSH and LQKENI. Written as DNA, the CDR3 is TGTGCCAGCTCACCACCAGGGAGGAACACTGAAGCTTTCTTT. It yields the protein CASSPPGRNTEAFF.

V and J are TRBV5-1 and TRBJ2-1; 14 bases are a match to TRBD2. The CDR3 extends over 16 amino acids. The germline V gene encodes CDR1 SGHRS and CDR2 YFSETQ. With 4 bases clipped from V and 8 bases from J, the junction kept 8 bases outside the gene matches. The CDR3 protein is CASSKGTSGSRDEQFF. The CDR3 DNA reads TGCGCCAGCAGCAAAGGGACTAGCGGGAGTAGGGATGAGCAGTTCTTC.